Sequencing of this TCR beta chain was carried out in a study of cytomegalovirus exposure and HLA in healthy donors. Turning to this clone: Its target is not known.

Notes on the study in general: Analysis performed later found about 17,000 TCR beta sequences associated with HLA alleles at 0.05 false discovery rate.

The PCR employed 60 Vbeta primers together with 13 Jbeta primers. Measured with immunoSEQ multiplex PCR; TCRdb has only the in-frame clones, and not every one. The sample shows approximately 77,000 clones, about 80% of them seen only once. The CDR3 totals 16 residues. Germline values: CDR1 SGDLS, CDR2 YYNGEE. The J segment lost 5 bases and the V segment lost 0 bases, leaving 10 bases of the junction unmatched. The sequenced material came from PBMCs. V is TRBV9 and J is TRBJ2-7; TRBD2 agrees at 8 bases. This TCR came from a woman aged 40 to 49 in good health and CMV-seronegative. CDR3 in amino acids: CASSVDSGGRIDEQYF. CDR3 nucleotide sequence: TGTGCCAGCAGCGTAGATTCGGGCGGGAGGATCGACGAGCAGTACTTC.